This is a list of T cell receptor beta chains from one sample in a study of cytomegalovirus exposure and HLA in healthy donors. Sequencing was performed with immunoSEQ multiplex PCR; in TCRdb, only in-frame clones are kept and a portion is missing. The sample includes 100,000 to 150,000 clones, around 80% of them seen just once. Input material: PBMCs. The receptors were sampled from a woman aged 25-40 years in good health and CMV-seronegative. Both conserved end residues are part of each CDR3. Each record gives: CDR3 protein, CDR3 DNA, D gene, J gene, V gene, clone size. A D gene is named only where the DNA matches it firmly. The listing skips clone size in some rows; elsewhere it reads once, few, many or a size class.

CDR3 protein: CASSLGLDQPQHF; CDR3 DNA: TGTGCCAGCAGCTTAGGTCTTGATCAGCCCCAGCATTTT; D gene: .; J gene: TRBJ1-5; V gene: TRBV11-2; clone size: .
CDR3 protein: CASSQWGVAGAGRLVTDTQYF; CDR3 DNA: TGCGCCAGCAGCCAATGGGGGGTAGCGGGAGCGGGACGGTTGGTCACAGATACGCAGTATTTT; D gene: TRBD2; J gene: TRBJ2-3; V gene: TRBV4-1; clone size: .
CDR3 protein: CSVPTLAGGSETQYF; CDR3 DNA: TGCAGCGTGCCTACTCTAGCGGGGGGTTCAGAGACCCAGTACTTC; D gene: TRBD2; J gene: TRBJ2-5; V gene: TRBV29-1; clone size: .
CDR3 protein: CASSVGTVYEQYF; CDR3 DNA: TGTGCCAGCAGCGTCGGGACAGTCTACGAGCAGTACTTC; D gene: TRBD1; J gene: TRBJ2-7; V gene: TRBV7-2; clone size: .
CDR3 protein: CANSQGTGIDYGYTF; CDR3 DNA: TGCGCCAACAGCCAAGGGACAGGGATTGACTATGGCTACACCTTC; D gene: TRBD1; J gene: TRBJ1-2; V gene: TRBV4-1; clone size: .
CDR3 protein: CASGSPLFSGATDTQYF; CDR3 DNA: TGTGCTAGTGGTTCCCCCCTCTTTAGCGGGGCCACAGATACGCAGTATTTT; D gene: TRBD2; J gene: TRBJ2-3; V gene: TRBV12-5; clone size: .
CDR3 protein: CASSLAGEKLFF; CDR3 DNA: TGCGCCAGCAGCTTGGCCGGGGAAAAACTGTTTTTT; D gene: .; J gene: TRBJ1-4; V gene: TRBV5-1; clone size: .
CDR3 protein: CASSMEAGAYTEAFF; CDR3 DNA: TGTGCCAGTAGTATGGAGGCAGGGGCGTACACTGAAGCTTTCTTT; D gene: .; J gene: TRBJ1-1; V gene: TRBV19; clone size: .
CDR3 protein: CASSLAGEAFF; CDR3 DNA: TGTGCCAGCAGCTTGGCGGGTGAAGCTTTCTTT; D gene: .; J gene: TRBJ1-1; V gene: TRBV5-6; clone size: .
CDR3 protein: CASSYIGLGKETQYF; CDR3 DNA: TGTGCCAGCAGCTACATCGGACTAGGGAAAGAGACCCAGTACTTC; D gene: TRBD2; J gene: TRBJ2-5; V gene: TRBV5-4; clone size: .
CDR3 protein: CASSQMTGGHDGYTF; CDR3 DNA: TGCGCCAGCAGCCAAATGACAGGGGGCCACGATGGCTACACCTTC; D gene: TRBD1; J gene: TRBJ1-2; V gene: TRBV4-1; clone size: .
CDR3 protein: CASSLAWRPGFGELFF; CDR3 DNA: TGTGCCAGCAGCTTGGCATGGCGGCCAGGGTTTGGGGAGCTGTTTTTT; D gene: .; J gene: TRBJ2-2; V gene: TRBV5-5; clone size: .
CDR3 protein: CASSYPGLAENNEQFF; CDR3 DNA: TGTGCCAGCAGTTACCCGGGACTAGCGGAAAACAATGAGCAGTTCTTC; D gene: TRBD2; J gene: TRBJ2-1; V gene: TRBV6-6; clone size: .
CDR3 protein: CASSREGGAWTEAFF; CDR3 DNA: TGTGCCAGCAGTCGGGAGGGGGGGGCTTGGACTGAAGCTTTCTTT; D gene: .; J gene: TRBJ1-1; V gene: TRBV5-6; clone size: .
CDR3 protein: CSVGVSSGSLETQYF; CDR3 DNA: TGCAGCGTTGGAGTGTCTAGCGGGAGTCTTGAGACCCAGTACTTC; D gene: TRBD2; J gene: TRBJ2-5; V gene: TRBV29-1; clone size: .
CDR3 protein: CSVEDLGSWRAREQFF; CDR3 DNA: TGCAGCGTTGAAGATCTCGGGAGTTGGAGGGCACGTGAGCAGTTCTTC; D gene: .; J gene: TRBJ2-1; V gene: TRBV29-1; clone size: .
CDR3 protein: CASSYGYPGQSYEQYF; CDR3 DNA: TGTGCCAGCAGTTACGGTTACCCGGGACAGTCCTACGAGCAGTACTTC; D gene: TRBD1; J gene: TRBJ2-7; V gene: TRBV6-5; clone size: .
CDR3 protein: CASSLGGGTQFF; CDR3 DNA: TGTGCCAGCAGCCTCGGCGGGGGGACGCAGTTCTTC; D gene: TRBD2; J gene: TRBJ2-1; V gene: TRBV7-3; clone size: few
CDR3 protein: CASRGRTASSYEQYF; CDR3 DNA: TGCGCCAGCAGGGGTAGGACAGCTAGTTCCTACGAGCAGTACTTC; D gene: .; J gene: TRBJ2-7; V gene: TRBV5-1; clone size: .
CDR3 protein: CASSQGQGARVYGYTF; CDR3 DNA: TGCGCCAGCAGCCAAGGACAGGGGGCGAGGGTCTATGGCTACACCTTC; D gene: TRBD1; J gene: TRBJ1-2; V gene: TRBV5-1; clone size: .
CDR3 protein: CASSQYTGQTINTEAFF; CDR3 DNA: TGCGCCAGCAGCCAATATACGGGACAGACCATTAACACTGAAGCTTTCTTT; D gene: TRBD1; J gene: TRBJ1-1; V gene: TRBV4-3; clone size: .
CDR3 protein: CASSVELGDTEAFF; CDR3 DNA: TGTGCCAGCAGCGTAGAGCTCGGGGACACTGAAGCTTTCTTT; D gene: .; J gene: TRBJ1-1; V gene: TRBV9; clone size: .
CDR3 protein: CASSLDSLTNYGYTF; CDR3 DNA: TGTGCCAGCAGTTTAGACAGCCTCACTAACTATGGCTACACCTTC; D gene: .; J gene: TRBJ1-2; V gene: TRBV2; clone size: .
CDR3 protein: CASSVQGTYGYTF; CDR3 DNA: TGTGCCAGCAGCGTTCAGGGGACCTATGGCTACACCTTC; D gene: .; J gene: TRBJ1-2; V gene: TRBV9; clone size: .
CDR3 protein: CASSVMGGPMSTDTQYF; CDR3 DNA: TGTGCCAGCAGCGTAATGGGTGGGCCAATGAGCACAGATACGCAGTATTTT; D gene: .; J gene: TRBJ2-3; V gene: TRBV9; clone size: .
CDR3 protein: CSSSLTGIEAFF; CDR3 DNA: TGTTCCAGCAGCCTAACAGGAATTGAAGCTTTCTTT; D gene: .; J gene: TRBJ1-1; V gene: TRBV7-9; clone size: .
CDR3 protein: CASSLREGRTSRYEQYF; CDR3 DNA: TGTGCCAGCAGCTTACGGGAAGGTAGGACTAGCAGGTACGAGCAGTACTTC; D gene: TRBD2; J gene: TRBJ2-7; V gene: TRBV7-8; clone size: once
CDR3 protein: CASGTPGQPIEKYF; CDR3 DNA: TGTGCTAGTGGGACCCCGGGACAGCCCATCGAGAAGTACTTC; D gene: TRBD1; J gene: TRBJ2-7; V gene: TRBV12-5; clone size: .
CDR3 protein: CAWSVPLGTGYSPLHF; CDR3 DNA: TGTGCCTGGAGCGTTCCCCTCGGGACAGGGTATTCACCCCTCCACTTT; D gene: TRBD1; J gene: TRBJ1-6; V gene: TRBV30; clone size: .
CDR3 protein: CAESGGTDTQYF; CDR3 DNA: TGTGCCGAAAGCGGGGGCACAGATACGCAGTATTTT; D gene: TRBD2; J gene: TRBJ2-3; V gene: TRBV6-5; clone size: .
CDR3 protein: CASSAEVPYEQYF; CDR3 DNA: TGTGCCAGCAGCGCGGAGGTGCCCTACGAGCAGTACTTC; D gene: .; J gene: TRBJ2-7; V gene: TRBV11-3; clone size: .
CDR3 protein: CASSLGIGLAGGPDNEQFF; CDR3 DNA: TGTGCCAGCAGCTTAGGGATAGGGTTAGCGGGAGGGCCAGACAATGAGCAGTTCTTC; D gene: TRBD2; J gene: TRBJ2-1; V gene: TRBV7-8; clone size: .
CDR3 protein: CAISESPVYGYTF; CDR3 DNA: TGTGCCATCAGTGAGTCGCCAGTCTATGGCTACACCTTC; D gene: .; J gene: TRBJ1-2; V gene: TRBV10-3; clone size: once
CDR3 protein: CASSLGRGADTQYF; CDR3 DNA: TGTGCCAGCAGCTTAGGTCGGGGAGCGGATACGCAGTATTTT; D gene: .; J gene: TRBJ2-3; V gene: TRBV5-6; clone size: .
CDR3 protein: CATSAGSYNEQFF; CDR3 DNA: TGTGCCACGAGCGCCGGCTCCTACAATGAGCAGTTCTTC; D gene: .; J gene: TRBJ2-1; V gene: TRBV15; clone size: .
CDR3 protein: CASSLEGSYTF; CDR3 DNA: TGTGCCAGCTCCCTGGAGGGGAGCTACACCTTC; D gene: .; J gene: TRBJ1-2; V gene: TRBV7-9; clone size: .
CDR3 protein: CASSNRLRGNLYEQYF; CDR3 DNA: TGTGCCAGTAGTAACCGCCTCCGCGGGAACCTCTACGAGCAGTACTTC; D gene: .; J gene: TRBJ2-7; V gene: TRBV19; clone size: once
CDR3 protein: CASSVQGLQNSPLHF; CDR3 DNA: TGTGCCAGCAGTGTACAGGGTCTCCAAAATTCACCCCTCCACTTT; D gene: .; J gene: TRBJ1-6; V gene: TRBV2; clone size: .
CDR3 protein: CASSLAGGPLREKLFF; CDR3 DNA: TGCGCCAGCAGCTTGGCTGGCGGGCCTCTCAGGGAAAAACTGTTTTTT; D gene: .; J gene: TRBJ1-4; V gene: TRBV5-1; clone size: once
CDR3 protein: CASSDVGQALGYTF; CDR3 DNA: TGTGCCAGCAGTGACGTGGGACAGGCTCTGGGCTACACCTTC; D gene: TRBD1; J gene: TRBJ1-2; V gene: TRBV6-1; clone size: .
CDR3 protein: CASSFSGGAGGSTDTQYF; CDR3 DNA: TGTGCCAGCAGTTTTTCGGGCGGGGCAGGGGGTAGCACAGATACGCAGTATTTT; D gene: .; J gene: TRBJ2-3; V gene: TRBV27; clone size: .
CDR3 protein: CASSIQGEIQPQHF; CDR3 DNA: TGTGCCAGTAGTATCCAGGGGGAAATCCAGCCCCAGCATTTT; D gene: TRBD1; J gene: TRBJ1-5; V gene: TRBV19; clone size: .